This record concerns one T cell receptor beta chain sequence. This specimen comes from a study of T cells after posttransplantation cyclophosphamide. CDR1 is SGHRS and CDR2 is YFSETQ in the germline V gene. V gave up 3 bases and J gave up 3 bases, with 11 bases separating them. This CDR3 is 14 amino acids long. Treatment was busulfan-fludarabine conditioning, a marrow graft, and cyclophosphamide on days +3 and +4. Sequenced by immunoSEQ multiplex PCR; TCRdb stores in-frame clones only, minus some. The sample gives tens of thousands of clones, around 80% of which show up once; 7.5% to 9.5% is in the top ten.

The source was CD4+ T cells sorted from blood, collected roughly 250 weeks after a stem cell transplant with posttransplant cyclophosphamide. This sequence originates from a female patient aged 35-55 years who received an allogeneic stem cell transplant from a related donor, was CMV-positive, and had no GVHD. Some T cells may be graft donor cells. The chain uses TRBV5-1 and TRBJ2-3, with a tentative D call TRBD2 (5 bases). CDR3 sequence (DNA): TGCGCCAGCAGCTCCACTCGAGGGACAGATACGCAGTATTTT. It encodes CASSSTRGTDTQYF.